This T cell receptor beta chain is from a study of cytomegalovirus exposure and HLA in healthy donors. Primers: 60 Vbeta forward and 13 Jbeta reverse. This table comes from immunoSEQ multiplex PCR, and its TCRdb copy is limited to in-frame clones, with some not included. Of about 120,000 clones in the sample, around 72% were seen once. Germline CDR1 reads MDHEN; CDR2 reads SYDVKM. This CDR3 spans 15 amino acids. V trimming: 5 bases; J trimming: 4 bases; junction bases outside the gene matches: 6. This TCR was recovered from a man younger than 40 in good health and CMV-seronegative. The material sequenced was PBMCs. The chain uses TRBV28 and TRBJ2-3, with 10 bases aligning to TRBD1. In DNA, the CDR3 is TGTGCCAGCAGTCAACCGGGACAGGGGTCAGATACGCAGTATTTT. As protein: CASSQPGQGSDTQYF. The full variable domain, with the rest looked up from reference TRBV28 and TRBJ2-3, is DVKVTQSSRYLVKRTGEKVFLECVQDMDHENMFWYRQDPGLGLRLIYFSYDVKMKEKGDIPEGYSVSREKKERFSLILESASTNQTSMYLCASSQPGQGSDTQYFGPGTRLTVL.